The clone carrying this T cell receptor (beta chain) was counted only a few times. Antigen unknown. TCRdb reprocessed the reads via MiXCR and lists one record per CDR3 protein. This table holds around 900,000 distinct CDR3 sequences, around 32% found once. This sample is drawn from a study of T cell repertoires in cytomegalovirus infection. Germline CDR1 reads SNHLY; CDR2 reads FYNNEI. This CDR3 spans 17 amino acids. J lost 4 bases, V lost 0 bases, and 8 bases had no gene match. V usage is TRBV2 and J usage is TRBJ2-3; 9 bases agree with TRBD2. The starting material was cultured CD8+ T cells from PBMCs, obtained from culture after CMV antigen stimulation. This sequence originates from a human donor in good health (CMV status not recorded). Some clones in this sample may be carry-over from other donors' samples. CDR3 DNA: TGTGCCAGCAGTGAAGCGACTTTCAGCGGGGGGCCAGATACGCAGTATTTT. It yields the protein CASSEATFSGGPDTQYF.